This TCR beta chain was profiled in a study of T cell responses to AZD1222 COVID-19 vaccine (dated by TCRdb to about 2021). About the full investigation: Because spike-specific TCR depth and breadth did not differ between the two schedules, AZD1222 recipients who got a second dose at roughly 4 weeks were pooled with those who got a second dose at roughly 12 weeks. TCR sequencing covered roughly 230 trial participants: roughly 200 given two doses of AZD1222 and 26 given two doses of MenACWY control vaccine. Trial participants were enrolled into age subgroups of 18-55, 56-69 and 70-plus years, which contained approximately 150, 28 and 58 TCR-sequenced participants, respectively.

The CDR3 regions of human TCRbeta chains were subjected to immunosequencing. The paper's processing steps were these. Repertoire TCRs were checked for matches against a reference library of SARS-CoV-2-specific TCRs that had been generated using the MIRA antigen-specificity platform. Breadth was defined as the fraction of unique TCRs that were SARS-CoV-2-associated, and depth was defined as the fraction of total T cells that were SARS-CoV-2-associated. Using the MIRA data, each spike-specific TCR was assigned both to the spike region to which the TCR was reactive and to a CD4 or CD8 class. Log10-transformed breadth and depth values were compared by one-way ANOVA with Sidak's multiple comparisons tests. TCRdb holds this immuneACCESS table with in-frame rearrangements only. Some clones are missing; in checked studies, unresolved V genes explain under half, and the rest has no known cause. The DNA gave D and trimming, while V, J and clone size come from that table. The sample table contains over 100,000 clones; only one count was recorded for around 93% of them. 7.5% of the sample is taken by the ten largest.

Per the germline V gene, MNHEY is the CDR1 and SVGAGI is the CDR2. The CDR3 holds 13 amino acids from the cysteine to the phenylalanine. Only CDR3 DNA remains: 39 bases, in frame from the first base. V gives up 7 bases and J gives up 7 bases, and the segment between their germline ends measures 16 bases. The full study reports these points: Most participants were white British and females outnumbered males, and the authors suggested that clonal diversity may have been underestimated. The 56-69-year group was small, and its depth increase did not reach significance, likely because of low power. The vaccine-associated CD4 TCRs covered the entire spike protein, and the dominant responses fell in regions 160-218 and 743-854. Because no samples from the day 14 peak response were available, repertoires could be characterized only after the peak T cell response. Reportedly, close to half of the unique spike-specific TCRs recognized epitopes lying outside the regions that are mutated in the B.1.351 and B.1.1.7 variants. A significant rise in spike-specific TCR breadth and depth was observed after two AZD1222 doses relative to day 0 and relative to MenACWY recipients. Only 5 to 7 AZD1222 recipients were SARS-CoV-2 seropositive at baseline, limiting conclusions about previously exposed vaccinees.

As regards this clone: Its target antigen remains unknown. No much larger clone exists at a distance of one base, and base qualities are not known.

The time point label corresponds to: baseline before first vaccination. Vaccinee samples came from UK trials COV001 and COV002, including a single-blind randomized controlled phase 2/3 trial of AZD1222 (ChAdOx1 nCoV-19) in healthy adults. For TCRbeta chain sequencing, PBMC samples were collected from trial participants at day 0 and at day 28 after the second dose. The sequence links TRBV6-5 to TRBJ1-2; 6 matching bases give a weak D call of TRBD1. This sample comprised peripheral blood, obtained on day 0 of AZD1222 vaccination. This receptor was identified in an adult in good health. The CDR3: CASTDSEWAGYTF. The nucleotide sequence is given as TGTGCCAGCACGGACAGCGAATGGGCTGGCTACACCTTC.